The TCR beta chain under discussion was sequenced for a study of shared clonotypes between healthy human individuals (dated by TCRdb to 2020 to 2022). Describing the broader study: The cohort included a few men and a couple of women between 18 and 49 years of age. For each donor, CD4 naive and CD4 memory were each run on three plates, CD8 naive on two plates, and CD8 memory on one plate. To estimate repertoire size and how much clonotypes are shared between individuals, the study performed deep sequencing of blood TCR repertoires from about 5 healthy adults. To increase sequencing depth and limit assay-specific biases, different laboratories used diverse techniques to prepare libraries and sequence TCR repertoires. Per donor, leukapheresis produced somewhere between about 0.9 and 9.5 billion PBMCs. What the authors observed across the whole study: When a handful of donors were compared, the shared fraction of clonotypes was approximately 5% for naive CD4, 3.5% to 4% for naive CD8, more than 2% for memory CD4, and roughly 0.4% for memory CD8. Pairwise subsampling indicated that sequencing depth was expected to affect the degree of clonotype sharing among donors. Sampling was restricted to blood, and TCR repertoires in tissues likely differ from the TCR repertoires found in blood. Naive subsets generally had larger estimated clonotype richness than memory subsets did. Because the study included only a small number of donors, the genetic and exposure-history diversity represented was limited. Incomplete sequencing was indicated by rarefaction of sorted-subset datasets, despite the large sequencing depth. Compared with non-shared clonotypes, the clonotypes found in all four sorted-subset donors had higher generation probabilities.

Reading the germline V gene gives CDR1 MDHEN and CDR2 SYDVKM. The CDR3 contains 14 residues, cysteine and phenylalanine counted. Here the CDR3 DNA is all that survives: 42 bases in frame from base 1. Cut back by 3 bases and 4 bases, the V and J ends lie 9 bases apart. Using the deep immunoSEQ assay, multiplex PCR amplified TCR CDR3 regions from genomic DNA. Extracted genomic DNA from each cell subset was distributed evenly across all wells of several immunoSEQ 96-well plates, and each plate was treated as a replicate. For sorted subsets, around 200 ng genomic DNA, equal to approximately 30,000 T cell genomes, was loaded into each replicate PCR. Purified libraries were quantified with a Qubit 3.0 fluorometer, sized on a Bioanalyzer 2100, and re-quantified with the KAPA Library Quantification kit. Every immunoSEQ 96-well plate was sequenced on a dedicated single-read 150-cycle Illumina NextSeq 550 flow cell. The authors' analysis ran thus. Because only junctional sequences without quality scores were contained in the immunoSEQ output, filtering matching that applied to full-length reads could not be performed. Sequences were annotated with PyIR, a Python wrapper for IgBLAST v1.9, and V/J genes and CDR3 were assigned using IMGT germline references. Reads were filtered out if the reads had weak V/J assignments (E-value above 1e-6), no CDR3, stop codons, out-of-frame junctions, or ambiguous translated residues. V3J clonotypes were defined as sequences sharing an identical inferred V gene, J gene, and CDR3 amino acid sequence. Percentage overlap between repertoires was computed as shared unique clonotypes divided by the size of the smaller repertoire. RTK rarefaction, the Chao1 estimator, and Recon v2.1 estimates of unobserved clonotypes were used to assess repertoire richness. For all TCRbeta clonotypes obtained by the gDNA method from four donors, generation probabilities were computed with OLGA. Held by TCRdb, this immuneACCESS table contains in-frame sequences only and omits some clones. Under half of the omission traces to an unresolved V gene where checked; the cause of the rest is unknown. V, J and clone size are taken as reported in that table, and D and trimming were inferred from the DNA itself. Within this sample are 550,000 to 750,000 clones, with nearly 97% of them counted one time only. The ten largest account for 0.085% to 0.11% of the sample.

About this clone: Its antigen is unknown. No base qualities exist here, and no much larger clone lies one base off it.

For the CD8 naive samples, CD45RO-negative cells were positively selected for CCR7, yielding a CD45RA+CCR7+ population from which TemRA cells were excluded. Healthy HIV-negative adults with no recently reported acute infections or vaccinations were included as donors. Every donor was a Caucasian adult residing in Nashville, Tennessee, USA. Blood was collected by leukapheresis, and PBMCs were isolated by Ficoll-Histopaque density gradient centrifugation and then cryopreserved in liquid nitrogen vapor phase. Analytical flow cytometry was used to check the purity and quantity of every magnetically sorted T cell population. Each sorted fraction had its genomic DNA isolated and then quantified by UV absorbance on a Nanodrop 2000c.

This receptor was taken from a young woman in good health. Rearrangement joined TRBV28 to TRBJ2-2, with TRBD2 tentatively as D gene (5 bases match). Sequencing was performed on naive CD8+ T cells sorted from blood. The sample's cell subset or site label, decoded: CD45RA+CCR7+. The encoded CDR3 is CASSFHGGTGELFF. The sequence in DNA is TGTGCCAGCAGTTTTCACGGAGGCACCGGGGAGCTGTTTTTT.